These 13 T cell receptor beta chains came from one sample sequenced in a study of cytomegalovirus exposure and HLA in healthy donors. It was with 60 Vbeta and 13 Jbeta primers that the PCR ran. Measured with immunoSEQ multiplex PCR; TCRdb has only the in-frame clones, and not every one. The sample consists of 150,000 to 170,000 clones, 65% to 75% of them appearing once. The sample comprised PBMCs. Receptors were obtained from a man between 18 and 35 years old in good health and CMV-seronegative.

The chain joins TRBV15 to TRBJ1-3, with a possible D match to TRBD1 (6 bases). The ends were cut back, 3 bases at V and 1 base at J, with 10 bases in the middle. CDR3 length: 15 residues. Germline lookup yields CDR1 LNHNV and CDR2 YYDKDF (reference sequence). The CDR3 DNA follows: TGTGCCACCAGCAGGGACAGACTATCTGGAAACACCATATATTTT. This translates into CATSRDRLSGNTIYF.

This chain connects TRBV30 to TRBJ1-6, with D uncertain. Trimming took off 0 bases at V and 7 bases at J, with 10 bases between the two ends. Germline loops: CDR1 GTSNPN, CDR2 SVGIG (reference sequence). This CDR3 comprises 14 residues. The CDR3 nucleotides read TGTGCCTGGAGTGTAGGAGGGAGCAATTCACCCCTCCACTTT. This encodes CAWSVGGSNSPLHF. Full variable domain (rest looked up from reference TRBV30 and TRBJ1-6): SQTIHQWPATLVQPVGSPLSLECTVEGTSNPNLYWYRQAAGRGLQLLFYSVGIGQISSEVPQNLSASRPQDRQFILSSKKLLLSDSGFYLCAWSVGGSNSPLHFGNGTRLTVT.

The genes are TRBV11-2 and TRBJ2-5, with D perhaps matching TRBD1 (5 bases). Germline V CDR1 and CDR2: SGHAT, FQNNGV. V was trimmed by 3 bases and J by 5 bases, leaving 16 bases between them. The CDR3 consists of 15 residues. This CDR3 reads CASSLGRQGWETQYF. DNA for the CDR3: TGTGCCAGCAGCTTGGGTCGCCAGGGTTGGGAGACCCAGTACTTC.

The chain has TRBV10-3 and TRBJ1-3, with no clear D. The CDR3 consists of 15 residues. V was trimmed by 2 bases and J by 3 bases, leaving 11 bases between them. Germline values: CDR1 ENHRY, CDR2 SYGVKD. The CDR3, as DNA: TGTGCCATCAGTGAGGGGGAGGTCTATGGAAACACCATATATTTT. It encodes CAISEGEVYGNTIYF.

This chain uses TRBV5-6 with TRBJ1-2; 7 bases agree with TRBD1. CDR1 SGHDT and CDR2 YYEEEE come from the germline V gene. After removal of 4 bases from V and 4 bases from J, the junction contained 4 bases not matched to a gene. The CDR3 totals 13 residues. The CDR3 reads CASSPRTGYGYTF. As DNA, the CDR3 is TGTGCCAGCAGCCCCCGGACAGGCTATGGCTACACCTTC.

The chain couples TRBV9 to TRBJ1-6; D uncertain. The CDR3 spans 13 residues. V gave up 0 bases and J gave up 13 bases, with 11 bases separating them. CDR1 is SGDLS, CDR2 YYNGEE, per germline. DNA for the CDR3: TGTGCCAGCAGCGTAGATGCGGGCTCTCCCCTCCACTTT. Translated, it gives CASSVDAGSPLHF.

This clone was found a few times. The chain carries TRBV7-2 and TRBJ1-1; the D gene is possibly TRBD1 (6 bases). Between the trimmed V and J ends, which lost 4 bases and 0 bases, there was a span of 12 bases. In germline, CDR1 is SGHTA, CDR2 FQGNSA. The CDR3 is 15 amino acids. As DNA, the CDR3 is TGTGCCAGCAGCTACACAGGGTTCATGAACACTGAAGCTTTCTTT. Translating it yields CASSYTGFMNTEAFF.

The genes are TRBV4-1 and TRBJ1-1, with no clear D. V was trimmed by 8 bases and J by 7 bases, leaving 8 bases between them. Germline CDR1 and CDR2: MGHRA and YSYEKL. CDR3 length: 10 residues. The CDR3 loop is CASGRDEAFF. For the CDR3, the DNA is TGCGCCAGCGGGCGGGATGAAGCTTTCTTT.

In this sample, this clone turned up a few times. J is TRBJ2-3 and V is TRBV30, with unresolved D. V lost 3 bases and J lost 1, with 5 bases in between. Germline CDR1 and CDR2: GTSNPN and SVGIG (reference sequence). The CDR3 is 12 amino acids. CDR3: CAWRAGTDTQYF. The CDR3 bases are TGTGCCTGGAGGGCAGGCACAGATACGCAGTATTTT.

This clone was observed a handful of times. The CDR3 loop reads CASSYGQSPSYEQYV. The CDR3 region has the DNA TGTGCCAGCAGTTACGGGCAGTCCCCCTCCTACGAGCAGTACGTC. The chain combines TRBV6-6 with TRBJ2-7, with D unresolved. This CDR3 is built from 15 residues. The V and J ends lost 2 bases and 0 bases respectively, with 11 bases between them. The germline V gene encodes CDR1 MNHNY and CDR2 SVGAGI (reference sequence).

This clone appeared a few times. The genes are TRBV9 and TRBJ2-1, with 14 bases fitting TRBD2. CDR1 and CDR2 from the germline V gene are SGDLS and YYNGEE. The CDR3 covers 15 residues. The V and J ends lost 6 bases and 6 bases, in that order; junction bases with no gene match: 5. The CDR3, as DNA: TGTGCCAGCAACTGGGGACTAGCGGGGGTCAATGAGCAGTTCTTC. Amino acids: CASNWGLAGVNEQFF. The complete variable domain, with remaining parts taken from reference TRBV9 and TRBJ2-1, reads DSGVTQTPKHLITATGQRVTLRCSPRSGDLSVYWYQQSLDQGLQFLIQYYNGEERAKGNILERFSAQQFPDLHSELNLSSLELGDSALYFCASNWGLAGVNEQFFGPGTRLTVL.

The chain carries TRBV19 and TRBJ2-1; 7 nucleotides line up with TRBD1. The CDR3 is made up of 16 amino acids. Unmatched junction bases numbered 7, after V lost 4 bases and J lost 1 base. Germline CDR1 reads LNHDA; CDR2 reads SQIVND (reference sequence). CDR3 loop: CASSTRGQESYNEQFF. The CDR3 nucleotides are TGTGCCAGTAGTACCCGCGGACAGGAATCCTACAATGAGCAGTTCTTC.

This clone has only a few counts. This sequence joins TRBV6-1 and TRBJ1-1; the D gene is possibly TRBD1 (6 bases). Germline lookup yields CDR1 MNHNS and CDR2 SASEGT. V dropped 4 bases and J dropped 9 bases, with 9 bases sitting between them. The CDR3 contains 11 residues. Here the CDR3 reads CASSATGQAFF. CDR3 bases: TGTGCCAGCAGTGCAACAGGGCAAGCTTTCTTT.